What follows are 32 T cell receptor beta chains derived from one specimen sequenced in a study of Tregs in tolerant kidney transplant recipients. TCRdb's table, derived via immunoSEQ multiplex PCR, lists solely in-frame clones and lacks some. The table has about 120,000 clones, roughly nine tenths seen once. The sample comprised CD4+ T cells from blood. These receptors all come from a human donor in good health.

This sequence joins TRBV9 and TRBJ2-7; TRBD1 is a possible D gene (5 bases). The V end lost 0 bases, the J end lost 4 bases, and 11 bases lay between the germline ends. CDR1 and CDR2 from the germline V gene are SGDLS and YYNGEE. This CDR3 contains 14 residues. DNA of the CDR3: TGTGCCAGCAGCGTAGCCTTGACAGATTACGAGCAGTACTTC. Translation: CASSVALTDYEQYF.

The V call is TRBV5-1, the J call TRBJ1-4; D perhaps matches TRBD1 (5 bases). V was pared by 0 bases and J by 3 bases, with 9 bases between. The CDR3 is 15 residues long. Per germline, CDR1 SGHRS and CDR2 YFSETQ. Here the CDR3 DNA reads TGCGCCAGCAGCTTGGAACCGGGGGCTAATGAAAAACTGTTTTTT. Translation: CASSLEPGANEKLFF.

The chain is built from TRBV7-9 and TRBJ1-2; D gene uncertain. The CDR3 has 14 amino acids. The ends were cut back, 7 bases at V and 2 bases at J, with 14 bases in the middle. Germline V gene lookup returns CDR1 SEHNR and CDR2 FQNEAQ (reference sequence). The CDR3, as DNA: TGTGCCAGCACCTACGGCTTGGGAAACTATGGCTACACCTTC. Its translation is CASTYGLGNYGYTF.

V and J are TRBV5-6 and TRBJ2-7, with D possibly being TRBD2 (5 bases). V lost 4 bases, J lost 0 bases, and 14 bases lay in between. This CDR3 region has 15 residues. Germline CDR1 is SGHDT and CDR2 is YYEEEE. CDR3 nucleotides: TGTGCCAGCAGCCTGAAGTCCGGGAACTCCTACGAGCAGTACTTC. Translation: CASSLKSGNSYEQYF.

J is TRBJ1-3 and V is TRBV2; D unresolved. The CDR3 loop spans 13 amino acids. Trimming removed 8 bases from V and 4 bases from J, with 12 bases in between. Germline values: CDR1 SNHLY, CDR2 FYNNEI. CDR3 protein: CASGRETGNTIYF. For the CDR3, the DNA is TGTGCCAGCGGACGGGAGACCGGAAACACCATATATTTT. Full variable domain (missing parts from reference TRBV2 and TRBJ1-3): EPEVTQTPSHQVTQMGQEVILRCVPISNHLYFYWYRQILGQKVEFLVSFYNNEISEKSEIFDDQFSVERPDGSNFTLKIRSTKLEDSAMYFCASGRETGNTIYFGEGSWLTVV.

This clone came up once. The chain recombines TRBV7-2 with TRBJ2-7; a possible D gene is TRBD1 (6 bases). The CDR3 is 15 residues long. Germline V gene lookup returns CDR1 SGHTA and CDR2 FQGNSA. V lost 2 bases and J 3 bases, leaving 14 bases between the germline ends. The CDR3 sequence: CASSLQQGRSYEQYF. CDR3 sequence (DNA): TGTGCCAGCAGCTTACAACAGGGAAGGAGCTACGAGCAGTACTTC.

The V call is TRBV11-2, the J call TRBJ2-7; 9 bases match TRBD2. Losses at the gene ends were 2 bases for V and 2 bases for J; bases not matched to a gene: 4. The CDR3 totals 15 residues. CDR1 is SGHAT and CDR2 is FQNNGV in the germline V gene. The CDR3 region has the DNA TGTGCCAGCAGCTTATGGAGCGGGGGGCCCTACGAGCAGTACTTC. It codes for CASSLWSGGPYEQYF.

CDR3: CASSPVAGLPTDTQYF. CDR3 in DNA: TGTGCCAGCTCACCGGTCGCGGGGCTACCCACAGATACGCAGTATTTT. V and J are TRBV18 and TRBJ2-3; weak D call: TRBD2 (6 bases). With 3 bases removed from V and 2 bases from J, the gap between germline ends came to 15 bases. Germline CDR1 and CDR2: KGHSH and LQKENI. The CDR3 has 16 amino acids.

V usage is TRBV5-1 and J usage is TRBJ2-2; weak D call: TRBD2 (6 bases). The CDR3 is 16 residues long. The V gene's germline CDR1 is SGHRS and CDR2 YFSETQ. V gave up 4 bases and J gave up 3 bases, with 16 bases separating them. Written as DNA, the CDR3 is TGCGCCAGCAGCCTGCGGGGCCAGAGGGACACCGGGGAGCTGTTTTTT. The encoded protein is CASSLRGQRDTGELFF.

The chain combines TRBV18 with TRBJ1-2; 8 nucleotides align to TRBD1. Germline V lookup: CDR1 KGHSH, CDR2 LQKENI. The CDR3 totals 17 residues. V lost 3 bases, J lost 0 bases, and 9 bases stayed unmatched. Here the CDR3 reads CASSPRQGRHPNYGYTF. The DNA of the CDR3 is TGTGCCAGCTCACCCCGACAGGGGAGGCACCCTAACTATGGCTACACCTTC.

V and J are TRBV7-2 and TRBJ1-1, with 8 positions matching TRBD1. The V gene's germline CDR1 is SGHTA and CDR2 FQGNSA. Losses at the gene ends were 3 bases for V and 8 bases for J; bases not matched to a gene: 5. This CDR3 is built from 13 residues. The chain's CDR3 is CASSFQGAGEAFF. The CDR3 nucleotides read TGTGCCAGCAGCTTCCAGGGGGCGGGAGAAGCTTTCTTT. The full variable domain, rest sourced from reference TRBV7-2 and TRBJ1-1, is GAGVSQSPSNKVTEKGKDVELRCDPISGHTALYWYRQSLGQGLEFLIYFQGNSAPDKSGLPSDRFSAERTGGSVSTLTIQRTQQEDSAVYLCASSFQGAGEAFFGQGTRLTVV.

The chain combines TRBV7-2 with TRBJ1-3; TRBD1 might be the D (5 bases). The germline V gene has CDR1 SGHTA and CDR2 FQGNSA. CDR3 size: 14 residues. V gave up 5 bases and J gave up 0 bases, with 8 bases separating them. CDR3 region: CASSTGTSGNTIYF. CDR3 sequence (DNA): TGTGCCAGCAGCACCGGGACCTCTGGAAACACCATATATTTT.

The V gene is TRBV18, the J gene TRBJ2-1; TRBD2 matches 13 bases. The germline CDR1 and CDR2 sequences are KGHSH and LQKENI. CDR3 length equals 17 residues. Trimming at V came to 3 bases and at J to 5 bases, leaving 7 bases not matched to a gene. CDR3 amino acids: CASSPLTSGGQNNEQFF. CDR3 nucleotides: TGTGCCAGCTCACCCTTGACTAGCGGGGGGCAAAACAATGAGCAGTTCTTC.

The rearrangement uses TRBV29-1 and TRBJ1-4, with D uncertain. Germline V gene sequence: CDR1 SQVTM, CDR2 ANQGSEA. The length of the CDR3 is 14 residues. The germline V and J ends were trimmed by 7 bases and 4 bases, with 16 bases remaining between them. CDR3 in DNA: TGCAGCGCCCATTTGGGAATTGATAATGAAAAACTGTTTTTT. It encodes CSAHLGIDNEKLFF. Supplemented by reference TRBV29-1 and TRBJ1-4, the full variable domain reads SAVISQKPSRDICQRGTSLTIQCQVDSQVTMMFWYRQQPGQSLTLIATANQGSEATYESGFVIDKFPISRPNLTFSTLTVSNMSPEDSSIYLCSAHLGIDNEKLFFGSGTQLSVL.

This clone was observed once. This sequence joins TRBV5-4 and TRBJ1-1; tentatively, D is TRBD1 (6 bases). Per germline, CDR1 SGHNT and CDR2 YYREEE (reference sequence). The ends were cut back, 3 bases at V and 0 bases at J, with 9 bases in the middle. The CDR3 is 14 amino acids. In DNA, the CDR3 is TGTGCCAGCAGCTCCAGGGGAATGAACACTGAAGCTTTCTTT. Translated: CASSSRGMNTEAFF.

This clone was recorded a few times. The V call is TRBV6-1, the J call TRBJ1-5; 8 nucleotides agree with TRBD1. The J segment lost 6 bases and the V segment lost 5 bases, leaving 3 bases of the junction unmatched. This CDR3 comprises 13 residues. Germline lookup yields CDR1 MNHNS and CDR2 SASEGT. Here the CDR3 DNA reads TGTGCCAGCAGTCAGGGGGCTAGTCAGCCCCAGCATTTT. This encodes CASSQGASQPQHF.

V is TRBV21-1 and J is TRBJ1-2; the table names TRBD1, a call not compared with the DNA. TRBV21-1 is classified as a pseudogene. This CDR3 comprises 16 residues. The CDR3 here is CASSTKVLDRGSGYTF. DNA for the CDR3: TGTGCCAGCAGCACAAAAGTGTTGGACAGGGGTAGTGGCTACACCTTC.

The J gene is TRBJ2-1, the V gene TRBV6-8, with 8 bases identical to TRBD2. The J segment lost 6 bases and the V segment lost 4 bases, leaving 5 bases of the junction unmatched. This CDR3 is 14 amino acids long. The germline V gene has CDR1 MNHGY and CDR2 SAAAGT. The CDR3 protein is CASSLRTSINEQFF. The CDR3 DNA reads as TGTGCCAGCAGTTTGCGGACTAGCATCAATGAGCAGTTCTTC.

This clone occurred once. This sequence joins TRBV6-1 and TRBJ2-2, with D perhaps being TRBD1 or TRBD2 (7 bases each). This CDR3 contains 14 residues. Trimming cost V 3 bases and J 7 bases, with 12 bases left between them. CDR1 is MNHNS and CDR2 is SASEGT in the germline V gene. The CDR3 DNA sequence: TGTGCCAGCAGTGACAGGGGGGAGGGCGGGGAGCTGTTTTTT. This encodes CASSDRGEGGELFF.

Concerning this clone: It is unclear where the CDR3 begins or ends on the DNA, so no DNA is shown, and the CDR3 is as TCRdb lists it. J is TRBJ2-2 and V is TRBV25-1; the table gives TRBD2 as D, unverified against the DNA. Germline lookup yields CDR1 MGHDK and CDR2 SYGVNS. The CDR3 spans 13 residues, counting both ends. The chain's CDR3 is CASSDNVGRGAVF.

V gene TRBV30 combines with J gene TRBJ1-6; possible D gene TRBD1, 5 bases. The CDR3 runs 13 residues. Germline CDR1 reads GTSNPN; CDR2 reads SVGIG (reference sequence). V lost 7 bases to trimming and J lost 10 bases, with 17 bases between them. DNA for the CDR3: TGTGCCTTAGGGACTCGCCTCGGGTCACCCCTCCACTTT. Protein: CALGTRLGSPLHF.

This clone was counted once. Here the CDR3 reads CASSLAGTNYNEQFF. For the CDR3, the DNA is TGCGCCAGCAGCTTGGCCGGGACAAATTACAATGAGCAGTTCTTC. The rearrangement uses TRBV5-1 and TRBJ2-1, with D tentatively TRBD1 (6 bases). Trimming stripped 0 bases from V and 4 bases from J, with 11 bases between. Germline CDR1 and CDR2: SGHRS and YFSETQ. The length of the CDR3 is 15 residues.

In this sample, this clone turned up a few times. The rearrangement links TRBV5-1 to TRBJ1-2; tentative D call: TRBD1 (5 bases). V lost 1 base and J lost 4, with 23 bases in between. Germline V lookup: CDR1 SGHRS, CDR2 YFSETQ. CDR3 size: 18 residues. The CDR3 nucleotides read TGCGCCAGCAGCTTGTCGCTACTGGCCGGGACGGTTATCTATGGCTACACCTTC. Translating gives CASSLSLLAGTVIYGYTF.

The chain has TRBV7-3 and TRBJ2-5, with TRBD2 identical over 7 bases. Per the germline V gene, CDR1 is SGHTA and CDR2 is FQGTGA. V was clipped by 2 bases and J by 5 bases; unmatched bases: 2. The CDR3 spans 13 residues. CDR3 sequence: CASSLGEGETQYF. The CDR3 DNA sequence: TGTGCCAGCAGCTTAGGGGAGGGGGAGACCCAGTACTTC. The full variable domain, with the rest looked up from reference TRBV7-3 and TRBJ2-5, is GAGVSQTPSNKVTEKGKYVELRCDPISGHTALYWYRQSLGQGPEFLIYFQGTGAADDSGLPNDRFFAVRPEGSVSTLKIQRTERGDSAVYLCASSLGEGETQYFGPGTRLLVL.

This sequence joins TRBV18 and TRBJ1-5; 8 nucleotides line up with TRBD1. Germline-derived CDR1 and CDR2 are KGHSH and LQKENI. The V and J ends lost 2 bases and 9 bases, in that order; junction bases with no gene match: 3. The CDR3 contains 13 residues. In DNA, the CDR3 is TGTGCCAGCTCACCAGACAGGGGTGGGCCCCAGCATTTT. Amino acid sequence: CASSPDRGGPQHF.

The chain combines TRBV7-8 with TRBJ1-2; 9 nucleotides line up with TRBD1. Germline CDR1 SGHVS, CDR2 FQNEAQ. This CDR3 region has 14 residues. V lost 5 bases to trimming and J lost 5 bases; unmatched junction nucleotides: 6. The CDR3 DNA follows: TGTGCCAGCAGCCAAGGACAGGGGCAGTATGGCTACACCTTC. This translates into CASSQGQGQYGYTF.

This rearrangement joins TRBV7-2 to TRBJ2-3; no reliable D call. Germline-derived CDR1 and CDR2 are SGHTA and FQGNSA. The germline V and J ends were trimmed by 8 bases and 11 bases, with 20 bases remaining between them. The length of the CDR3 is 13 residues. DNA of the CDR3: TGTGCCAGCGGGTCCTCCTCTCCGGGTCTGCAGTATTTT. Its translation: CASGSSSPGLQYF.

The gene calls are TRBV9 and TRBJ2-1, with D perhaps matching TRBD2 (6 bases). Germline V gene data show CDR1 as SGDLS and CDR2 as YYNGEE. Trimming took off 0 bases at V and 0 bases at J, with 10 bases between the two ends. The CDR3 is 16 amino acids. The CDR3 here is CASSVALASSYNEQFF. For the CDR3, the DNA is TGTGCCAGCAGCGTAGCCCTAGCGAGCTCCTACAATGAGCAGTTCTTC.

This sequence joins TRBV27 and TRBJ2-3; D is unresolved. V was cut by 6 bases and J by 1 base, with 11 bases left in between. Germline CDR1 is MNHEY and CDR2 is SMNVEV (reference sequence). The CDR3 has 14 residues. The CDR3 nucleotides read TGTGCCAGCAGCCTTGGGCCTGGCACAGATACGCAGTATTTT. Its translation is CASSLGPGTDTQYF.

CDR3 amino acids: CASSLDSSPGEKLFF. CDR3 sequence (DNA): TGCGCCAGCAGCTTAGACAGTTCTCCGGGAGAAAAACTGTTTTTT. The V call is TRBV5-1, the J call TRBJ1-4, with a weak D call TRBD1 (5 bases). The V and J ends lost 2 bases and 8 bases respectively, with 16 bases between them. The CDR3 extends over 15 amino acids. Germline assignment: CDR1 SGHRS and CDR2 YFSETQ. The full variable domain, completed using reference TRBV5-1 and TRBJ1-4, is KAGVTQTPRYLIKTRGQQVTLSCSPISGHRSVSWYQQTPGQGLQFLFEYFSETQRNKGNFPGRFSGRQFSNSRSEMNVSTLELGDSALYLCASSLDSSPGEKLFFGSGTQLSVL.

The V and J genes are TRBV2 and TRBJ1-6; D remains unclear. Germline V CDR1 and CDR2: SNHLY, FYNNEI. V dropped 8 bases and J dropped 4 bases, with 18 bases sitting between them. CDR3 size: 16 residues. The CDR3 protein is CASHSMRAGYNSPLHF. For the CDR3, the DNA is TGTGCCAGCCATTCGATGAGGGCTGGATATAATTCACCCCTCCACTTT.

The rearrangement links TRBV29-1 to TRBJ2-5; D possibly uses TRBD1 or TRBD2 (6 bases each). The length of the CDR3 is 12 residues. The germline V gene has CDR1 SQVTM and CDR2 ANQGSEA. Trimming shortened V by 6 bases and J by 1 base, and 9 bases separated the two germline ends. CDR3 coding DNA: TGCAGCGTATCGGGGGCCCAAGAGACCCAGTACTTC. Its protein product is CSVSGAQETQYF.